A selection of T cell receptor beta chains follows, all from one sample in a study of Ad26.COV2.S vaccination and SARS-CoV-2 variants. Sequencing used immunoSEQ multiplex PCR; TCRdb keeps in-frame clones, though not all of them. Among approximately 400,000 clones listed, 83% were seen once. The specimen comprised peripheral blood, sampled in a trial of Ad26.COV2.S vaccine versus placebo. The receptors were sampled from a person aged 18-60 years who received the Ad26.COV2.S COVID-19 vaccine or a placebo. Each CDR3 is given with its conserved first and last residue. A D gene is named only where the DNA matches it firmly. Rows may omit the clone size; those that give it use once, few, many or a size class.

CASRRQGDSTEAFF | TGCGCCAGCAGACGACAGGGAGATAGCACTGAAGCTTTCTTT | NA | TRBV5-1 | TRBD1 | TRBJ1-1
CASSQGVWTENTEAFF | TGCGCCAGCAGCCAGGGGGTATGGACAGAGAACACTGAAGCTTTCTTT | NA | TRBV4-1 | NA | TRBJ1-1
CASSLAGGQETQYF | TGTGCCAGCAGCTTAGCCGGGGGCCAAGAGACCCAGTACTTC | NA | TRBV7-2 | NA | TRBJ2-5
CASSQDRRSSYEQYF | TGTGCCAGCAGCCAAGATAGGCGAAGCTCCTACGAGCAGTACTTC | NA | TRBV4-2 | NA | TRBJ2-7
CASSYLRRELSTDTQYF | TGTGCCAGCAGTTACCTGCGGAGGGAACTCAGCACAGATACGCAGTATTTT | NA | TRBV6-2/TRBV6-3 | NA | TRBJ2-3
CASRKGPLTGELFF | TGTGCCAGCAGAAAAGGACCCCTGACCGGGGAGCTGTTTTTT | NA | TRBV6-5 | NA | TRBJ2-2
CAIERGGYNEQFF | TGTGCCATCGAGCGGGGGGGATACAATGAGCAGTTCTTC | NA | TRBV10-3 | TRBD2 | TRBJ2-1
CASSLGQINSPLHF | TGTGCCAGCAGCTTGGGACAGATAAATTCACCCCTCCACTTT | few | TRBV7-9 | TRBD1 | TRBJ1-6
CASSRRQGIDTQYF | TGTGCCAGCAGCCGACGACAGGGCATAGATACGCAGTATTTT | NA | TRBV5-6 | TRBD1 | TRBJ2-3
CASSIDPTGLAVPYEQYF | TGTGCCAGTAGTATAGATCCCACGGGACTAGCGGTGCCCTACGAGCAGTACTTC | NA | TRBV19 | TRBD2 | TRBJ2-7
CASKDGGYGYTF | TGTGCCAGCAAAGACGGAGGCTATGGCTACACCTTC | NA | TRBV6-5 | NA | TRBJ1-2
CASSYRLYEQYF | TGTGCCAGCAGTTACCGTCTCTACGAGCAGTACTTC | few | TRBV12-3/TRBV12-4 | NA | TRBJ2-7
CATSDPRLTEAFF | TGTGCCACCAGTGATCCCCGTCTTACTGAAGCTTTCTTT | NA | TRBV24-1 | NA | TRBJ1-1
CASSPGAGNQPQHF | TGTGCCAGCTCACCGGGCGCGGGCAATCAGCCCCAGCATTTT | NA | TRBV18 | NA | TRBJ1-5
CASSKRTGLEGYTF | TGTGCCAGCAGCAAACGGACAGGGCTAGAGGGCTACACCTTC | NA | TRBV21-1 | NA | TRBJ1-2
CAWSRDRVNTEAFF | TGTGCCTGGTCGCGGGACAGGGTGAACACTGAAGCTTTCTTT | NA | TRBV30 | TRBD1 | TRBJ1-1